What follows are 5 T cell receptor beta chains derived from one specimen sequenced in a study of graft-versus-host responses after intestinal transplantation (dated by TCRdb to the early 2020s). The time point label corresponds to: cells obtained before transplantation from donor or recipient. No antigen is known for these receptors. Library generation was performed with the immunoSEQ multiplex PCR assay. The source is immuneACCESS, and TCRdb retained only in-frame sequences with V and J called. Part of the clones is not carried over; for the studies checked, unresolved V genes explain less than half of this, and the remainder is unexplained. This sample is represented by over 70,000 clones; about 94% of them were singletons. The ten largest clones represent around 0.54% of the sample. Sequences were derived from unstimulated CD8+ T cells sorted from spleen or lymph node cells, sampled before intestinal transplant. All receptors come from a human donor who received an intestinal transplant.

This clone has only a few counts. This sequence joins TRBV4-2 and TRBJ1-1; tentatively, D is TRBD1 (5 bases). The germline gives CDR1 LGHNA, CDR2 YNFKEQ. V lost 1 base to trimming and J lost 8 bases, with 11 bases between them. The CDR3 has 13 residues. The CDR3 sequence is CASSQGAGPEAFF. DNA of the CDR3: TGTGCCAGCAGCCAAGGGGCGGGGCCCGAAGCTTTCTTT.

The chain has TRBV7-8 and TRBJ2-2, with 14 positions matching TRBD2. The CDR3 spans 18 residues. V was clipped by 1 base and J by 6 bases; unmatched bases: 7. CDR1 is SGHVS, CDR2 FQNEAQ, per germline. In nucleotides, the CDR3 is TGTGCCAGCAGCTTAGAGGGACTAGCGGGGGTTCGGGCCGGGGAGCTGTTTTTT. Translation: CASSLEGLAGVRAGELFF.

The chain links TRBV19 to TRBJ1-5, with unresolved D. V was trimmed by 11 bases and J by 6 bases, leaving 14 bases between them. The CDR3 spans 12 residues. Per the germline V gene, CDR1 is LNHDA and CDR2 is SQIVND (reference sequence). Written as DNA, the CDR3 is TGTGCCGTACGGGGAGGAGGTCAGCCCCAGCATTTT. Protein sequence: CAVRGGGQPQHF.

Of note for this clone: At one end the junction does not follow the germline gene, possibly because of a read error. The chain joins TRBV28 to TRBJ2-7; the D is unclear. Per the germline V gene, CDR1 is MDHEN and CDR2 is SYDVKM. This CDR3 contains 11 residues. CDR3 nucleotide sequence: TGTGCCAGCAGTTCGAGGTGGCAGTTCAACTTC. It translates to CASSSRWQFNF.

The chain joins TRBV30 to TRBJ2-7, with 8 bases lining up with TRBD1. V shed 4 bases and J 4 bases; nucleotides not matched to a gene: 15. Germline-derived CDR1 and CDR2 are GTSNPN and SVGIG (reference sequence). This CDR3 region has 16 residues. The CDR3 is CAWKELIDRGNYEQYF. CDR3 sequence (DNA): TGTGCCTGGAAAGAACTCATCGACAGGGGAAATTACGAGCAGTACTTC.